This TCR beta chain was captured in a study of shared clonotypes between healthy human individuals. TCRdb's copy holds only in-frame clones and misses some; the assay was immunoSEQ multiplex PCR. The sample contains some 690,000 clones, about 92% of which appear only once. There are 13 residues in the CDR3. Germline V gene sequence: CDR1 SGHTA, CDR2 FQGTGA. Deletions cut 5 bases from V and 4 bases from J, with 12 bases between. Material for sequencing was memory CD8+ T cells from PBMCs. Described subset: CD45RO+ cells pooled with CCR7-negative TemRA cells. The chain is built from TRBV7-3 and TRBJ2-7; D possibly uses TRBD1 or TRBD2 (5 bases each). The receptor was isolated from a man in his late teens or twenties in good health. Some clones in this sample may be carry-over from other donors' samples. The CDR3 region has the DNA TGTGCCAGCAGCCCCGGGGCTTATTACGAGCAGTACTTC. It yields the protein CASSPGAYYEQYF.